One sample yielded the 5 T cell receptor beta chains listed below, sequenced in a study of CD8+ T cells in alopecia areata. Sequencing used cDNA as its template, made by extracting RNA and reverse transcribing it. TCRdb's copy holds only in-frame clones and misses some; the assay was immunoSEQ multiplex PCR. The data show over 250,000 clones, none appearing only once, with about 1.1% held by the ten largest. Researchers sorted pooled cutaneous lymph node cells on the basis of CD4, CD8alpha, NKG2D, NKG2ACE and other markers. Sequenced sample: CD4+ T cells sorted from a lymph node. Receptor source: a C3H/HeJ mouse with alopecia areata. Mice of this strain are of MHC haplotype H2-k.

This clone was found a few times. Gene names and germline match the mouse. The CDR3 extends 4 residues past the end of the read, so its final part is completed from the germline J gene. This sequence joins TRBV12-1 and TRBJ1-2; the D gene is possibly TRBD1 (6 bases). V lost 4 bases and J lost 1, with 12 bases in between. CDR1 SGHSN and CDR2 HYEKVE come from the germline V gene. The CDR3 totals 14 residues. The CDR3: CASSPGTLNSDYTF. The sequenced CDR3 bases are TGTGCCAGCTCCCCCGGGACATTAAACTCC.

This clone was detected ten times or more. The gene names here belong to mouse. Sequencing ends 4 residues short of the CDR3 end; the germline J gene provides the rest. Other DNA sequences within the sample encode an identical CDR3. The chain recombines TRBV12-1 with TRBJ1-2; D gene uncertain. Germline V gene lookup returns CDR1 SGHSN and CDR2 HYEKVE. CDR3 length equals 13 residues. Trimming took off 2 bases at V and 0 bases at J, with 6 bases between the two ends. This chain's CDR3 is CASSPTPNSDYTF. Incomplete CDR3 DNA: TGTGCCAGCTCTCCGACACCAAACTCC.

Comment on this clone: Genes and germline are mouse. The sequence runs out 4 residues before the end of the CDR3; the remainder is reconstructed from the germline J gene. The chain is built from TRBV13-1 and TRBJ2-7, with 13 bases identical to TRBD2. This CDR3 has 13 amino acids. Germline V gene data show CDR1 as NSHNY and CDR2 as SYGAGN. CDR3 DNA, as far as it was read: TGTGCCAGCAGGGGACTGGGGGGGTAT. Translated, it gives CASRGLGGY. The full-length CDR3 reads as CASRGLGGYEQYF.

About this clone itself: The listed genes are named as in mouse. The sequence runs out 4 residues before the end of the CDR3; the remainder is reconstructed from the germline J gene. The rearrangement joins TRBV1 to TRBJ1-1; D remains unclear. Germline CDR1 and CDR2: NSQYPW and LRSPGD (reference sequence). V was shortened by 0 bases and J by 0 bases, with 5 bases between the two germline ends. This CDR3 comprises 14 residues. The covered CDR3 bases are TGCACCTGCAGTGCAGAACCAGCAAACACA. Translated: CTCSAEPANT. The whole CDR3 sequence reads CTCSAEPANTEVFF.

This clone appeared a few times. Gene names and germline refer to mouse. The CDR3 extends 4 residues past the end of the read, so its final part is completed from the germline J gene. This chain links TRBV1 with TRBJ2-3; 8 bases agree with TRBD1. This CDR3 spans 15 amino acids. Unmatched junction bases numbered 3, after V lost 1 base and J lost 3 bases. CDR1 NSQYPW and CDR2 LRSPGD come from the germline V gene (reference sequence). The CDR3 sequence is CTCSAVRGLAETLYF. CDR3 bases read: TGCACCTGCAGTGCAGTCAGGGGGCTGGCAGAA. Full variable domain (rest looked up from reference TRBV1 and TRBJ2-3): VTLLEQNPRWRLVPRGQAVNLRCILKNSQYPWMSWYQQDLQKQLQWLFTLRSPGDKEVKSLPGADYLATRVTDTELRLQVANMSQGRTLYCTCSAVRGLAETLYFGSGTRLTVL.